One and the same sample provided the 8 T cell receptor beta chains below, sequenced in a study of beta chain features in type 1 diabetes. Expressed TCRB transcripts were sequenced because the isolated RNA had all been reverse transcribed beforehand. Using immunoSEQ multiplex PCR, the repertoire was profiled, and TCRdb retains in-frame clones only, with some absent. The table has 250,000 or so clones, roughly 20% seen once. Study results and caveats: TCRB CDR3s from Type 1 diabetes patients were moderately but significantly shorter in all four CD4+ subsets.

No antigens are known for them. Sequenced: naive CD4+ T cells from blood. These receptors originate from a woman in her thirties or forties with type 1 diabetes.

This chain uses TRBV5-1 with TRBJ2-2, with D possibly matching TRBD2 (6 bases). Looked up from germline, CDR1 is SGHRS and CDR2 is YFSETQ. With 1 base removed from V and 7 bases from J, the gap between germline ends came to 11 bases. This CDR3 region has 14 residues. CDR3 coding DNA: TGCGCCAGCAGCTTGCCGGGAGAGGACGGGGAGCTGTTTTTT. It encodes CASSLPGEDGELFF.

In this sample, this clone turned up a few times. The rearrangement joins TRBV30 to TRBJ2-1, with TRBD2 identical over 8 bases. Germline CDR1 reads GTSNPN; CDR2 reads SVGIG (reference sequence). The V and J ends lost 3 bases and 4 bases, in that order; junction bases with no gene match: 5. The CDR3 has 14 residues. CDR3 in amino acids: CAWRLSGGYNEQFF. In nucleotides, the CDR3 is TGTGCCTGGAGACTAAGCGGGGGATACAATGAGCAGTTCTTC.

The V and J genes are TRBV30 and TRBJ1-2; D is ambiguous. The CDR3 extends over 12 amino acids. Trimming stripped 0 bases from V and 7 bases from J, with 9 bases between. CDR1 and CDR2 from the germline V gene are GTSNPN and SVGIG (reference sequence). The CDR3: CAWSVGGFGYTF. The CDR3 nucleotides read TGTGCCTGGAGTGTCGGAGGGTTTGGCTACACCTTC.

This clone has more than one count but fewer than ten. CDR3: CASSQADTQYF. The DNA for the CDR3 is TGTGCCAGTAGTCAGGCAGATACGCAGTATTTT. V usage is TRBV19 and J usage is TRBJ2-3; D not certain. V shed 5 bases and J shed 4 bases, with 4 bases lying between them. Germline V CDR1 and CDR2: LNHDA, SQIVND (reference sequence). There are 11 residues in the CDR3.

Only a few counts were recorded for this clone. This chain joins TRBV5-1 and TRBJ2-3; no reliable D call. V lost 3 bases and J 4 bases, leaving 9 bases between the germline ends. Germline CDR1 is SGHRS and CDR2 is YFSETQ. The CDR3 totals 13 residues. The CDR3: CASSSQDADTQYF. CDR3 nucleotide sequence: TGCGCCAGCAGCTCCCAGGATGCAGATACGCAGTATTTT.

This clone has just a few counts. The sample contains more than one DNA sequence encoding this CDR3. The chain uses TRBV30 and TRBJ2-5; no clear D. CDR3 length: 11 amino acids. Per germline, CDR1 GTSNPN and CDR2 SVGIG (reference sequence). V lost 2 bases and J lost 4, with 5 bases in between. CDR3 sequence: CAWSPGETQYF. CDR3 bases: TGTGCCTGGAGTCCCGGAGAGACCCAGTACTTC.

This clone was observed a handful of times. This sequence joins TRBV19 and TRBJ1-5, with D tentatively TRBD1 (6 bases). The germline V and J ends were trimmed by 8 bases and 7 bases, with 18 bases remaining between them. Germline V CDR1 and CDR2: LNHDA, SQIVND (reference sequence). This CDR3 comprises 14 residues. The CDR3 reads CASALGGQRQPQHF. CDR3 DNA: TGTGCCAGTGCCCTGGGGGGGCAGCGGCAGCCCCAGCATTTT.

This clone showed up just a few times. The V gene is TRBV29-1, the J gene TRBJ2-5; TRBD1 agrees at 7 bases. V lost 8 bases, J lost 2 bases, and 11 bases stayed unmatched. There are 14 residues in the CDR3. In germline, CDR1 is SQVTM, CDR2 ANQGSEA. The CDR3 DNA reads TGCAGCATACGGCCCGGGACAGCTCAAGAGACCCAGTACTTC. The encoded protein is CSIRPGTAQETQYF.